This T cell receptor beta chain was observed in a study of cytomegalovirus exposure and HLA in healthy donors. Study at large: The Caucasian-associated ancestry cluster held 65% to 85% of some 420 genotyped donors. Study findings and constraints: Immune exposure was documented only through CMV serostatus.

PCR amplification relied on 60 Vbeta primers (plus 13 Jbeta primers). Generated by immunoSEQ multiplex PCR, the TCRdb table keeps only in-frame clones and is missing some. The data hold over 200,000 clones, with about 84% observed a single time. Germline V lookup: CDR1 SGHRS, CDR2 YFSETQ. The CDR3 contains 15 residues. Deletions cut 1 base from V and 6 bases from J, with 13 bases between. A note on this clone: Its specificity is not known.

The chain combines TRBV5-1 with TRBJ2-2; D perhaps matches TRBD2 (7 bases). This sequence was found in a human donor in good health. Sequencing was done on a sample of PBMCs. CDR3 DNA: TGCGCCAGCAGCTTGCTCGGGGGGCAAGCCGGGGAGCTGTTTTTT. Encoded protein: CASSLLGGQAGELFF.